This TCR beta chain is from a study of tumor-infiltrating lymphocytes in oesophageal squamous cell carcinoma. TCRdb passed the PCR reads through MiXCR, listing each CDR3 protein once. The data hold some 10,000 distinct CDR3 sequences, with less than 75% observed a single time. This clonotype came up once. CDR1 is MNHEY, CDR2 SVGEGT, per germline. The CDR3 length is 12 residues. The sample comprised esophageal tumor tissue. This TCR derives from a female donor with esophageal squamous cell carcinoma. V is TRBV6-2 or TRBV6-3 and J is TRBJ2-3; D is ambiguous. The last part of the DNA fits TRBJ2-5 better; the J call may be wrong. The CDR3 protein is CASSYGQETQYF. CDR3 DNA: TGTGCCAGCAGTTACGGACAAGAGACCCAGTACTTC.